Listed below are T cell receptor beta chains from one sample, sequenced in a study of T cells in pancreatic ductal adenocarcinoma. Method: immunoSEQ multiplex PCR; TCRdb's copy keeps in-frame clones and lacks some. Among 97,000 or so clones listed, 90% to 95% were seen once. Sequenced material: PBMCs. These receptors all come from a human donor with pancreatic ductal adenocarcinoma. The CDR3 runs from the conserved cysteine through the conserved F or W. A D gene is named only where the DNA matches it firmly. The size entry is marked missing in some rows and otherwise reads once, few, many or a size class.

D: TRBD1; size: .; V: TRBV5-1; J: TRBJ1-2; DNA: TGCGCCAGCAGCGACGGGACAGCCGTTAACTATGGCTACACCTTC; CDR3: CASSDGTAVNYGYTF
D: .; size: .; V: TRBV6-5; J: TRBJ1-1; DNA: TGTGCCAGCAGTTACTCGCCAGGGGAAACTGAAGCTTTCTTT; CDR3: CASSYSPGETEAFF
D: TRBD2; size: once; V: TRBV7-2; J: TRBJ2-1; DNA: TGTGCCAGCAGCTTATTCGCGGGAGGGGCTAGCGGGTTGGATGAGCAGTTCTTC; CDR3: CASSLFAGGASGLDEQFF
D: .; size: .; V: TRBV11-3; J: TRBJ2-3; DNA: TGTGCCAGCAGCTTAGATAGAAACGGGAGAGGGCGCACAGATACGCAGTATTTT; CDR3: CASSLDRNGRGRTDTQYF
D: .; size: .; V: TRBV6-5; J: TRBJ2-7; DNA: TGTGCCAGCAGGTCGACGGGGGTCGGTGAGCAGTACTTC; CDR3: CASRSTGVGEQYF
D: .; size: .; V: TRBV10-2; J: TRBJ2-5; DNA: TGCGCCACCACGCTGAAGGGAGGAGAGACCCAGTACTTC; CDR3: CATTLKGGETQYF
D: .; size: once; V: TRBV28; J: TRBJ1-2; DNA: TGTGCCAGCAACCCACAGGCCCTAGGGGGCTACACCTTC; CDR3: CASNPQALGGYTF
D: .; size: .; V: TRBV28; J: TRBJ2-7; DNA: TGTGCAGCAGGTCTCAGAAGCTACGAGCAGTACTTC; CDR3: CAAGLRSYEQYF
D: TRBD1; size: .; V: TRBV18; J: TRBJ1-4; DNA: TGTGCCAGCTCACCCGCCACAGGGGCAGGCGAAAAACTGTTTTTT; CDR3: CASSPATGAGEKLFF
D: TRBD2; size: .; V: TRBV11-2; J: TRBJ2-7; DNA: TGTGCCAGCAGCTTAAGCGGGAGGGCCAACTACGAGCAGTACTTC; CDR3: CASSLSGRANYEQYF
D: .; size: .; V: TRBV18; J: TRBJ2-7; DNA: TGTGCCAGCTCACCACGGGCGGGGGACACCTACGAGCAGTACTTC; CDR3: CASSPRAGDTYEQYF
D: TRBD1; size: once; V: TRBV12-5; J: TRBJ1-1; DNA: TGTGCTAGTGGCTTGGGACAGGGAAGGACTGAAGCTTTCTTT; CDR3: CASGLGQGRTEAFF
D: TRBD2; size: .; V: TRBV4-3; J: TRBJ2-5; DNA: TGCGCCAGCAGCCAAGGGGCCGGGAGGGGGGCTGGAGAGACCCAGTACTTC; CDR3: CASSQGAGRGAGETQYF
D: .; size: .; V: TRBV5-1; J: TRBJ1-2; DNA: TGCGCCAGCAGGATAGGACTTTTGAGCGATGGCTACACCTTC; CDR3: CASRIGLLSDGYTF
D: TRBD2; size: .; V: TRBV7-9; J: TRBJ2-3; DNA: TGTGCCAGCAGTTACAGCGGGAGCAGTGGAGATACGCAGTATTTT; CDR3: CASSYSGSSGDTQYF
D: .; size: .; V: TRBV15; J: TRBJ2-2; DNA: TGTGCCACCAGCAGAGTCCTACAGGACACCGGGGAGCTGTTTTTT; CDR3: CATSRVLQDTGELFF
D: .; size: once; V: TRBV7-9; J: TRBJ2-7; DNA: TGTGCCAGCAGGTCGGGATCACAGGGACCCTACGAGCAGTACTTC; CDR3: CASRSGSQGPYEQYF
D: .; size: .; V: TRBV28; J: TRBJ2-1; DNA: TGTGCCAGCAGCCGGGGTTGGGGGGAAGGGGATCTTTATGAGCAGTTCTTC; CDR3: CASSRGWGEGDLYEQFF
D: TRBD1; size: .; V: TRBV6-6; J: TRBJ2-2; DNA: TGTGCCAGCAGTGGGACAGCGGCCACCGGGGAGCTGTTTTTT; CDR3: CASSGTAATGELFF
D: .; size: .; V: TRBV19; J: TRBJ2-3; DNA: TGTGCCAGTAGTCCCGGGACACGCTCGGGCACAGATACGCAGTATTTT; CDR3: CASSPGTRSGTDTQYF
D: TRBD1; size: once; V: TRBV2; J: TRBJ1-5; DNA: TGTGCCAGCAGTGGACAGGGTGGTGATCAGCCCCAGCATTTT; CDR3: CASSGQGGDQPQHF
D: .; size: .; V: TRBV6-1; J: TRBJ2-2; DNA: TGTGCCAGCATTTGGGAGGTTCCCGGGGAGCTGTTTTTT; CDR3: CASIWEVPGELFF
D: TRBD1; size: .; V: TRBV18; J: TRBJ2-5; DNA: TGTGCCAGCTCACCATCAGCCCCGACAGGGGAGACCCAGTACTTC; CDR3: CASSPSAPTGETQYF
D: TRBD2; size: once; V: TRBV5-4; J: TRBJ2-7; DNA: TGTGCCAGCAAGCGGGAGGGAGCCTACGAGCAGTACTTC; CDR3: CASKREGAYEQYF
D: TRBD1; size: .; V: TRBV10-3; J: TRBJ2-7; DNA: TGTGCCATCAGCTCCGGGACAGCCTACGAGCAGTACTTC; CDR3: CAISSGTAYEQYF
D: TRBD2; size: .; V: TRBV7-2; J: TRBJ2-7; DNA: TGTGCCAGCACCCAGAGGGGCGGGAGGGTGTACGAGCAGTACTTC; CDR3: CASTQRGGRVYEQYF
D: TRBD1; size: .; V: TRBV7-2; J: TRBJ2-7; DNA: TGTGCCAGCAGCCTGCGACAGGGGCTCGAGCAGTACTTC; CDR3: CASSLRQGLEQYF
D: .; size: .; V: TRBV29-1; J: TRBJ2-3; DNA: TGCAGCGTTGTTGGTACGGCCGGCCCGCGGTCAGATACGCAGTATTTT; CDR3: CSVVGTAGPRSDTQYF
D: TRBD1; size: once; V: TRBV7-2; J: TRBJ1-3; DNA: TGTGCCAGCAGCTTAAGGGGGCCCAACTCTGGAAACACCATATATTTT; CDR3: CASSLRGPNSGNTIYF
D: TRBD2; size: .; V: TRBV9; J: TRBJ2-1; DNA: TGTGCCAGCAGCCTTGGTGCTAGCGGGAGTCAAGGATATGAGCAGTTCTTC; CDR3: CASSLGASGSQGYEQFF
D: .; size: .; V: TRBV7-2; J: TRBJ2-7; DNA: TGTGCCAGCAGCACGTCCCGGGCCCGGGGCGAGCAGTACTTC; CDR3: CASSTSRARGEQYF
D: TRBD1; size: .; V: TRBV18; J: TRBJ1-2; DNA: TGTGCCAGCTCACCCGGGACAGCCAACTATGGCTACACCTTC; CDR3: CASSPGTANYGYTF
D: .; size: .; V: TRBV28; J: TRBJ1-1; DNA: TGTGCCAGCAGTTTGACAGAGGATGGTGAAGCTTTCTTT; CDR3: CASSLTEDGEAFF
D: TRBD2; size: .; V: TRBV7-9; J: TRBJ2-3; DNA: TGTGCCAGCAGCTTGAGACTAGCGGGAGGGTATGCAGATACGCAGTATTTT; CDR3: CASSLRLAGGYADTQYF
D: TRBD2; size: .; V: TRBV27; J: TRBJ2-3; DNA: TGTGCCAGCAGTTTATTGTTTGCGGGAGAGAGGGAAGATACGCAGTATTTT; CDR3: CASSLLFAGEREDTQYF
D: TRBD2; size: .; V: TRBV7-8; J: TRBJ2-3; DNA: TGTGCCAGCAGCCGGACTAGCGCCACAGATACGCAGTATTTT; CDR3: CASSRTSATDTQYF
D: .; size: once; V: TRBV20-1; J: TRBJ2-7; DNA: TGCAGTGCTAGAGGGGGAGGGCAGTACTTC; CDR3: CSARGGGQYF
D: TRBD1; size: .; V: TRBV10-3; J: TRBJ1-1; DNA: TGTGCCATCACCTCTAACAGGGGGACTGAAGCTTTCTTT; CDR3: CAITSNRGTEAFF
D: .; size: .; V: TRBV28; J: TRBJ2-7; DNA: TGTGCCAGCAGTTACCCCGGACTAAACTACGAGCAGTACTTC; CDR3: CASSYPGLNYEQYF
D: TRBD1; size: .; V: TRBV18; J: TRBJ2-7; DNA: TGTGCCAGCTCACCCCGGGACAGGGGGCTTGTCGAGCAGTACTTC; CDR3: CASSPRDRGLVEQYF
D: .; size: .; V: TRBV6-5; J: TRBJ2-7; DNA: TGTGCCACCCTCCGGGAAGGGGGCTACGAGCAGTACTTC; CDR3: CATLREGGYEQYF
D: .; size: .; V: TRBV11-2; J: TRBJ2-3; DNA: TGTGCCAGCAGCCATACAGGCGGGGGCACAGATACGCAGTATTTT; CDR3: CASSHTGGGTDTQYF
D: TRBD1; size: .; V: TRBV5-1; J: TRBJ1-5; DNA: TGCGCCAGCAGCCCCGGACAGGTGAATCAGCCCCAGCATTTT; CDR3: CASSPGQVNQPQHF
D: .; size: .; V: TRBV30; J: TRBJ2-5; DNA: TGTGCCTGGAGTGAGGGGTGGGAGACCCAGTACTTC; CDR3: CAWSEGWETQYF
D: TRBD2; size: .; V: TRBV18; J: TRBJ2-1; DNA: TGTGCCAGCTCACCACCGGTGGGCGGGAGTGGCAATGAGCAGTTCTTC; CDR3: CASSPPVGGSGNEQFF
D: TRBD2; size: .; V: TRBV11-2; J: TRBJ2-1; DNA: TGTGCCAGCAGCTTAGCGGCGCGACTAGCGGGCCACAATGAGCAGTTCTTC; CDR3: CASSLAARLAGHNEQFF
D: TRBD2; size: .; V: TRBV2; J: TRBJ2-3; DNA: TGTGCCAGCAGTGAAGGGGTTCTAGCGGGAGGGCCAGGAGATACGCAGTATTTT; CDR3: CASSEGVLAGGPGDTQYF
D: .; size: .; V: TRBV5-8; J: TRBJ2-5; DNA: TGTGCCAGCAGCTTTAGTCCACGGGAGACCCAGTACTTC; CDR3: CASSFSPRETQYF
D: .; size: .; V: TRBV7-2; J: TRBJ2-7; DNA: TGTGCCAGCAGCTTGTTGTGGGGCCGCGAGCAGTACTTC; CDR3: CASSLLWGREQYF
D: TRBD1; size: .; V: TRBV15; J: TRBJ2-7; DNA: TGTGCCACCAGCACTCGACAGGGGAAATCGGACGAGCAGTACTTC; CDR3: CATSTRQGKSDEQYF
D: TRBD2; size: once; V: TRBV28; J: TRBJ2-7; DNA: TGTGCCAGCAGTTTGGCGGGAGAGCCTATATCCTACGAGCAGTACTTC; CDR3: CASSLAGEPISYEQYF
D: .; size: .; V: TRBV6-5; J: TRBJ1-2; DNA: TGTGCCAGCAGTTTCAAACAGGGCCTGGCGTATGGCTACACCTTC; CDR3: CASSFKQGLAYGYTF
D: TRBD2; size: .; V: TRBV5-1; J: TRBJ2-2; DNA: TGCGCCAGCAGCTTGTTCGGGGGGACGAACACCGGGGAGCTGTTTTTT; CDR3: CASSLFGGTNTGELFF
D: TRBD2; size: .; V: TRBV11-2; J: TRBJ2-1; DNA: TGTGCCAGCAGCCCGGGACTAGCGGGTAATGAGCAGTTCTTC; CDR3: CASSPGLAGNEQFF
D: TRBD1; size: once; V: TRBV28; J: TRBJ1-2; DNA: TGTGCCAGCAGTGGTAGTGGGACAGCCGAGGTGGGCTACACCTTC; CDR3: CASSGSGTAEVGYTF
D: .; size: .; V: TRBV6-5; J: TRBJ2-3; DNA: TGTGCCAGCAGGATGACTAGTAGCACAGATACGCAGTATTTT; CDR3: CASRMTSSTDTQYF
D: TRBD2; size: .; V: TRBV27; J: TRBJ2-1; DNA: TGTGCCAGCAAGCGGGACTCCTACAATGAGCAGTTCTTC; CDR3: CASKRDSYNEQFF